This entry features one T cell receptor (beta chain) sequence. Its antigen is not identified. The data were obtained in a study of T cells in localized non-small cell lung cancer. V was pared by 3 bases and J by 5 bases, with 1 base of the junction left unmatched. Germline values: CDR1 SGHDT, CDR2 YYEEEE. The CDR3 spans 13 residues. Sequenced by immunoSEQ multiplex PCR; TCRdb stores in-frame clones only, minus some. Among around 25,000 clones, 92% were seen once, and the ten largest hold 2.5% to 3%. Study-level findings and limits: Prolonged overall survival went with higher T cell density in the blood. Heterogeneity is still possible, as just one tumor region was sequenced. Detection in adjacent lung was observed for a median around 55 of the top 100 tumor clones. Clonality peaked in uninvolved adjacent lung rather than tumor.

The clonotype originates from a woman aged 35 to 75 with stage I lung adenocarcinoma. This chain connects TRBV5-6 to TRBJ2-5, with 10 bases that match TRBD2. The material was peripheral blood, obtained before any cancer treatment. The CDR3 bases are TGTGCCAGCAGCTCTAGCGGGAGCGAGACCCAGTACTTC. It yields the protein CASSSSGSETQYF.